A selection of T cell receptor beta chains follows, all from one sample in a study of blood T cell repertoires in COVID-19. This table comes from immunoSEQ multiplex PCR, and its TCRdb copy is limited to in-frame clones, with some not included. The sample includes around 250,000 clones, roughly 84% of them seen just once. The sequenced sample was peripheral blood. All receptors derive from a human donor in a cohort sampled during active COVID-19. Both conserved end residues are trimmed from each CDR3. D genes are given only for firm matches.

CDR3aa: ASSQVPGSNEQF
v_gene: TRBV4-1
j_gene: TRBJ2-1
d_gene: .

CDR3aa: ASSEVRAARSEQF
v_gene: TRBV2
j_gene: TRBJ2-1
d_gene: .

CDR3aa: ASSHLAGGASSTDTQY
v_gene: TRBV23-1
j_gene: TRBJ2-3
d_gene: TRBD2

CDR3aa: ASSFSTDTEAF
v_gene: TRBV5-1
j_gene: TRBJ1-1
d_gene: .

CDR3aa: ASSRTVTNTGELF
v_gene: TRBV27
j_gene: TRBJ2-2
d_gene: .

CDR3aa: ASSVRGAGETQY
v_gene: TRBV5-4
j_gene: TRBJ2-5
d_gene: .

CDR3aa: ASSLFSGAPTDTQY
v_gene: TRBV5-1
j_gene: TRBJ2-3
d_gene: .

CDR3aa: ASSHIPGQAYGYT
v_gene: TRBV3-1/TRBV3-2
j_gene: TRBJ1-2
d_gene: TRBD1

CDR3aa: ASSLRLAGSPDTQY
v_gene: TRBV3-1/TRBV3-2
j_gene: TRBJ2-3
d_gene: TRBD2

CDR3aa: ASSQDPNRNSGEKLF
v_gene: TRBV4-1
j_gene: TRBJ1-4
d_gene: .

CDR3aa: ASSPWEQGNSPLH
v_gene: TRBV18
j_gene: TRBJ1-6
d_gene: .

CDR3aa: ASSADSLETQY
v_gene: TRBV2
j_gene: TRBJ2-5
d_gene: .

CDR3aa: ASSQEVYGGRVVYEQY
v_gene: TRBV3-1/TRBV3-2
j_gene: TRBJ2-7
d_gene: TRBD2

CDR3aa: ASSLVSEGTEAF
v_gene: TRBV5-1
j_gene: TRBJ1-1
d_gene: .

CDR3aa: ASSPSGMFYEQY
v_gene: TRBV4-1
j_gene: TRBJ2-7
d_gene: TRBD2

CDR3aa: ASRKTSGRGETQY
v_gene: TRBV6-1
j_gene: TRBJ2-5
d_gene: TRBD2

CDR3aa: ASSLEDRDTGELF
v_gene: TRBV7-6
j_gene: TRBJ2-2
d_gene: .

CDR3aa: ASSELVTGWGTEAF
v_gene: TRBV2
j_gene: TRBJ1-1
d_gene: .

CDR3aa: ASSDEDSPKSIY
v_gene: TRBV2
j_gene: TRBJ1-3
d_gene: .